This entry lists 15 T cell receptor beta chains sequenced from one sample in a study of OX40 agonist ivuxolimab in advanced cancers. Clones were sequenced by immunoSEQ multiplex PCR, and TCRdb holds only the in-frame ones, with some missing. The repertoire consists of tens of thousands of clones, with roughly 94% occurring once and the leading ten covering approximately 11%. Material: CD4+ or CD8+ T cells sorted from blood, obtained in a trial of the OX40 agonist ivuxolimab. These receptors originate from an adult with an advanced solid tumor such as melanoma, head and neck, liver or kidney cancer.

The rearrangement joins TRBV15 to TRBJ2-7, with 13 bases that match TRBD2. V dropped 5 bases and J dropped 4; count of bases not matched to a gene: 8. CDR3 length equals 16 residues. Germline-derived CDR1 and CDR2 are LNHNV and YYDKDF (reference sequence). The CDR3 coding sequence is TGTGCCACCAGCGTTGAACCGGGACTAGCGGGATACGAGCAGTACTTC. Residues: CATSVEPGLAGYEQYF.

The rearrangement joins TRBV6-1 to TRBJ2-1; 8 bases match TRBD1. Germline CDR1 and CDR2: MNHNS and SASEGT. CDR3 length: 13 residues. Trimming took 6 bases from V and 8 from J; bases not matched to a gene: 6. The CDR3 is CASRRTGNDEQFF. CDR3 nucleotide sequence: TGTGCCAGCAGAAGGACAGGGAACGATGAGCAGTTCTTC.

The genes are TRBV7-8 and TRBJ1-1, with D maybe TRBD1 (5 bases). The germline V and J ends were trimmed by 2 bases and 0 bases, with 7 bases remaining between them. The CDR3 covers 14 residues. Germline V lookup: CDR1 SGHVS, CDR2 FQNEAQ. The CDR3 region has the DNA TGTGCCAGCAGCTTATTGGGGCTGAACACTGAAGCTTTCTTT. It encodes CASSLLGLNTEAFF. Looking up the rest from reference TRBV7-8 and TRBJ1-1 gives the full variable domain: GAGVSQSPRYKVAKRGQDVALRCDPISGHVSLFWYQQALGQGPEFLTYFQNEAQLDKSGLPSDRFFAERPEGSVSTLKIQRTQQEDSAVYLCASSLLGLNTEAFFGQGTRLTVV.

This clone was seen just once. This rearrangement joins TRBV7-9 to TRBJ2-7, with 11 nucleotides matching TRBD1. V dropped 7 bases and J dropped 3; count of bases not matched to a gene: 11. The length of the CDR3 is 16 residues. Germline CDR1 and CDR2: SEHNR and FQNEAQ (reference sequence). The CDR3 is CASIRYSGQGVYEQYF. In DNA, the CDR3 is TGTGCCAGCATCCGTTATTCGGGACAGGGGGTCTACGAGCAGTACTTC.

The rearrangement joins TRBV27 to TRBJ2-7; 7 bases fit TRBD1. The ends lost 4 bases at V and 1 base at J; junction bases unmatched: 7. CDR1 MNHEY and CDR2 SMNVEV come from the germline V gene (reference sequence). This CDR3 region has 15 residues. CDR3 nucleotide sequence: TGTGCCAGCAGTTCGACGACAGGGCGGTCCTACGAGCAGTACTTC. This encodes CASSSTTGRSYEQYF.

This chain links TRBV5-4 with TRBJ2-5; unclear D gene. The germline V gene has CDR1 SGHNT and CDR2 YYREEE (reference sequence). The CDR3 length is 13 residues. Trimming took 0 bases from V and 5 from J, leaving 8 bases between them. The DNA for the CDR3 is TGTGCCAGCAGCTTGGCCAACGGTGAGACCCAGTACTTC. The encoded protein is CASSLANGETQYF.

V and J are TRBV13 and TRBJ2-7; TRBD2 matches 10 bases. This CDR3 has 15 amino acids. The junction had 3 bases not matched to a gene; V was cut back by 0 bases and J by 4 bases. Germline CDR1 and CDR2: PRHDT and FYEKMQ (reference sequence). The CDR3 region has the DNA TGTGCCAGCAGCTTAGGAGCGGGAGGGTTGTACGAGCAGTACTTC. Translating it yields CASSLGAGGLYEQYF.

The chain has TRBV5-4 and TRBJ2-4, with 16 bases identical to TRBD2. Trimming took 3 bases from V and 3 from J; bases not matched to a gene: 9. Germline CDR1 SGHNT, CDR2 YYREEE (reference sequence). The CDR3 has 19 amino acids. CDR3 coding DNA: TGTGCCAGCAGCTACGCCGCGGGACTAGCGGGAGGGAACAAAAACATTCAGTACTTC. It translates to CASSYAAGLAGGNKNIQYF.

The chain is built from TRBV13 and TRBJ2-3; the match to TRBD2 covers 11 bases. J gave up 6 bases and V 3 bases, and 14 bases lay outside the gene matches. This CDR3 contains 18 residues. CDR1 PRHDT and CDR2 FYEKMQ come from the germline V gene (reference sequence). CDR3: CASSLAPGGTSGPDTQYF. CDR3 nucleotides: TGTGCCAGCAGCTTGGCCCCCGGAGGGACTAGCGGTCCGGATACGCAGTATTTT.

The chain is built from TRBV5-4 and TRBJ2-7; maybe TRBD2 (5 bases). The CDR3 has 14 amino acids. Trimming pared 0 bases from V and 2 bases from J, leaving 9 bases between. The V gene's germline CDR1 is SGHNT and CDR2 YYREEE (reference sequence). The CDR3 nucleotides read TGTGCCAGCAGCTTGGCCGGGAATCCCTACGAGCAGTACTTC. As protein: CASSLAGNPYEQYF.

The V call is TRBV15, the J call TRBJ2-3; no clear D gene. Germline V gene lookup returns CDR1 LNHNV and CDR2 YYDKDF (reference sequence). The CDR3 contains 15 residues. Deletions cut 1 base from V and 0 bases from J, with 8 bases between. The CDR3 DNA reads TGTGCCACCAGCAGAGTGATACCGAGCACAGATACGCAGTATTTT. It translates to CATSRVIPSTDTQYF.

The rearrangement uses TRBV7-2 and TRBJ1-2; TRBD1 matches 7 bases. Germline V CDR1 and CDR2: SGHTA, FQGNSA. The CDR3 consists of 15 residues. V was pared by 6 bases and J by 4 bases, with 11 bases of the junction left unmatched. CDR3 nucleotide sequence: TGTGCCAGCAGTGCGGCAGGGGGGGTGTCCTATGGCTACACCTTC. It encodes CASSAAGGVSYGYTF.

The chain uses TRBV5-4 and TRBJ2-3; D may match TRBD1 or TRBD2 (6 bases each). The germline CDR1 and CDR2 sequences are SGHNT and YYREEE (reference sequence). The CDR3 totals 12 residues. Trimming removed 6 bases at V and 2 bases at J, with 7 bases between. The CDR3 sequence: CASTGATDTQYF. The CDR3 DNA is TGTGCCAGCACGGGGGCCACAGATACGCAGTATTTT.

This clone turned up a few times. The chain is built from TRBV5-4 and TRBJ1-1; D possibly corresponds to TRBD1 (5 bases). The CDR3 consists of 13 residues. Germline V gene lookup returns CDR1 SGHNT and CDR2 YYREEE (reference sequence). Trimming left V 4 bases short and J 6 bases short, with 13 bases between. CDR3 protein: CASSGTSPAEAFF. DNA of the CDR3: TGTGCCAGCAGCGGGACGTCCCCCGCTGAAGCTTTCTTT.

J is TRBJ2-1 and V is TRBV27, with 13 bases matching TRBD2. CDR3 length: 15 amino acids. With 2 bases clipped from V and 9 bases from J, the junction kept 4 bases outside the gene matches. Per germline, CDR1 MNHEY and CDR2 SMNVEV (reference sequence). CDR3 DNA sequence: TGTGCCAGCAGTTTAGGGACTAGCGGGAAGGGTGAGCAGTTCTTC. Translating it yields CASSLGTSGKGEQFF.